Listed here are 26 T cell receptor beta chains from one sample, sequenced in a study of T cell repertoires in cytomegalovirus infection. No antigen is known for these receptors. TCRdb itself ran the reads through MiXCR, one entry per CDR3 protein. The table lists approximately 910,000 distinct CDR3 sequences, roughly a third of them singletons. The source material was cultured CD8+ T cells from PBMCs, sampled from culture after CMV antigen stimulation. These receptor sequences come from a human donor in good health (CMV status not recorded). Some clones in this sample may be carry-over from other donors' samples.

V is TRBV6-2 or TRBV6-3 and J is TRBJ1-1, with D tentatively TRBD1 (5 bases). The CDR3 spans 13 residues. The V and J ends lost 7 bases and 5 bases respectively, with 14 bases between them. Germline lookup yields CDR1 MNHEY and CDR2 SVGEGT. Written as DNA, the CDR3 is TGTGCCAGCAATATGGGGGGATTTACTGAAGCTTTCTTT. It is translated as CASNMGGFTEAFF.

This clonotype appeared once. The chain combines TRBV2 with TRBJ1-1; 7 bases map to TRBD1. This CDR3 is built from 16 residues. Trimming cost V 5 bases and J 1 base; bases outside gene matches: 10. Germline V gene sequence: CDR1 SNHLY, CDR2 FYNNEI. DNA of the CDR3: TGTGCCAGCAGTATCCCCCTGGACAGGCCGAACACTGAAGCTTTCTTT. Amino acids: CASSIPLDRPNTEAFF. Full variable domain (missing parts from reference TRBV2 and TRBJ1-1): EPEVTQTPSHQVTQMGQEVILRCVPISNHLYFYWYRQILGQKVEFLVSFYNNEISEKSEIFDDQFSVERPDGSNFTLKIRSTKLEDSAMYFCASSIPLDRPNTEAFFGQGTRLTVV.

CDR3 DNA: TGTGCCAGCAGTTTAGGGGACGGTAAAAACATTCAGTACTTC. This encodes CASSLGDGKNIQYF. The chain employs TRBV27 and TRBJ2-4, with D perhaps TRBD1 or TRBD2 (5 bases each). CDR1 is MNHEY and CDR2 is SMNVEV in the germline V gene (reference sequence). This CDR3 region has 14 residues. V dropped 2 bases and J dropped 4 bases, with 9 bases sitting between them.

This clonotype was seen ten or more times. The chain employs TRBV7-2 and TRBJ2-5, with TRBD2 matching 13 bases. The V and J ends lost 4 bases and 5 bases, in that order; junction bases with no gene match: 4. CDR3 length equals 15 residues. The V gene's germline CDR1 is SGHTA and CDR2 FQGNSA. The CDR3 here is CASSYTSGGAETQYF. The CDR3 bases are TGTGCCAGCAGCTACACTAGCGGGGGGGCTGAGACCCAGTACTTC.

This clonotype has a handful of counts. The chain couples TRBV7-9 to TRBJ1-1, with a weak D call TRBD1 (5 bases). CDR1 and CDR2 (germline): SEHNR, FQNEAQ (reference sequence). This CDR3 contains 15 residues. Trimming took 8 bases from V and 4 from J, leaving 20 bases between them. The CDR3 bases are TGTGCCAGCGTACGTGAAGGGGTGATGTTCACTGAAGCTTTCTTT. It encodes CASVREGVMFTEAFF.

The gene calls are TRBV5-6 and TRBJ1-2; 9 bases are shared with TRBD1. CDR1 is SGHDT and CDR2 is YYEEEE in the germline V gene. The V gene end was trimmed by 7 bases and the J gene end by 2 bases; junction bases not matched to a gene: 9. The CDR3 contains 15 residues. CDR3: CASVTRDRENYGYTF. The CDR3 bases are TGTGCCAGCGTGACCCGGGACAGGGAGAACTATGGCTACACCTTC.

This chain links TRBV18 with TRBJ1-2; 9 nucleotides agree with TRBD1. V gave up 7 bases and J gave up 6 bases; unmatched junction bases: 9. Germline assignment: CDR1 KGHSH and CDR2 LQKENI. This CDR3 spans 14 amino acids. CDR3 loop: CASYTPGTGHGYTF. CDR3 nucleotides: TGTGCCAGCTATACTCCCGGGACAGGGCATGGCTACACCTTC. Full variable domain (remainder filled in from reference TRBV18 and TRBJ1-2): NAGVMQNPRHLVRRRGQEARLRCSPMKGHSHVYWYRQLPEEGLKFMVYLQKENIIDESGMPKERFSAEFPKEGPSILRIQQVVRGDSAAYFCASYTPGTGHGYTFGSGTRLTVV.

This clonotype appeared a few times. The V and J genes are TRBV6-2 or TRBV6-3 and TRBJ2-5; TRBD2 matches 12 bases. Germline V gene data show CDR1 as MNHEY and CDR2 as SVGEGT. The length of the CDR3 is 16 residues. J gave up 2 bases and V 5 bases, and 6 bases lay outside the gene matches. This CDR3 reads CASSKPGLAGQETQYF. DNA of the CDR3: TGTGCCAGCAGTAAACCGGGACTAGCGGGTCAAGAGACCCAGTACTTC.

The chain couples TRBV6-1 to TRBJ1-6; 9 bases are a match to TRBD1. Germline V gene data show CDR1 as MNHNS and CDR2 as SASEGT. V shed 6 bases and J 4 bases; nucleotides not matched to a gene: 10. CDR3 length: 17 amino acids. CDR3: CASRPPGQGIYNSPLHF. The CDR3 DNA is TGTGCCAGCAGACCACCGGGACAGGGAATATATAATTCACCCCTCCACTTT.

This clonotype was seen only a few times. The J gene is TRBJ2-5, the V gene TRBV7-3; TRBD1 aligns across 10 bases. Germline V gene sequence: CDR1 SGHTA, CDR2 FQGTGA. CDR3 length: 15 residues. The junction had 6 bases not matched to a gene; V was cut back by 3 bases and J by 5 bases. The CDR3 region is CASSLTGGFGETQYF. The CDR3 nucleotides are TGTGCCAGCAGCTTGACAGGGGGCTTCGGGGAGACCCAGTACTTC.

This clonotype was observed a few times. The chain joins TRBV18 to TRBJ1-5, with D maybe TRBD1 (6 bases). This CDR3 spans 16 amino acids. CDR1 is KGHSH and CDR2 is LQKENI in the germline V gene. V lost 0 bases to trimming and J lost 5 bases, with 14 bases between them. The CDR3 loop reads CASSPPGHRSDQPQHF. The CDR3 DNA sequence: TGTGCCAGCTCACCACCGGGACACCGTTCCGATCAGCCCCAGCATTTT.

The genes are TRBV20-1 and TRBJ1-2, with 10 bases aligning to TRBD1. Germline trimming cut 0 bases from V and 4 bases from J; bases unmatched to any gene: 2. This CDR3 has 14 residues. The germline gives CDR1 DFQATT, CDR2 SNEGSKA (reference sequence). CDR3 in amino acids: CSARDGDRGYGYTF. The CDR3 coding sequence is TGCAGTGCTAGAGATGGGGACAGGGGCTATGGCTACACCTTC.

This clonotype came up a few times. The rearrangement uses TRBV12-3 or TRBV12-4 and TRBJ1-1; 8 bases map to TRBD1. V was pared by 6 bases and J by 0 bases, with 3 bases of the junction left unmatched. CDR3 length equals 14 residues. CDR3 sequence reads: CASSHRGVNTEAFF. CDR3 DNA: TGTGCCAGCAGCCACAGGGGGGTGAACACTGAAGCTTTCTTT.

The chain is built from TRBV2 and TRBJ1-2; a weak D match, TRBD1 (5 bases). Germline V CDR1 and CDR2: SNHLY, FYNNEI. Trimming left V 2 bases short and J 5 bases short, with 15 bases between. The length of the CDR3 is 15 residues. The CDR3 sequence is CASSERTFFKYGYTF. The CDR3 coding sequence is TGTGCCAGCAGTGAAAGGACATTCTTTAAATATGGCTACACCTTC. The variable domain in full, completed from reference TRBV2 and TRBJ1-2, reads EPEVTQTPSHQVTQMGQEVILRCVPISNHLYFYWYRQILGQKVEFLVSFYNNEISEKSEIFDDQFSVERPDGSNFTLKIRSTKLEDSAMYFCASSERTFFKYGYTFGSGTRLTVV.

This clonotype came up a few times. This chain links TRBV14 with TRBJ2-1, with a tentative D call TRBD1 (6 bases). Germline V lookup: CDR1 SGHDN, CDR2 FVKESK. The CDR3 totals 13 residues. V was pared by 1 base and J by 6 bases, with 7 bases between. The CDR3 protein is CASSQVQGNEQFF. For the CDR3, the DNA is TGTGCCAGCAGCCAAGTACAGGGCAATGAGCAGTTCTTC.

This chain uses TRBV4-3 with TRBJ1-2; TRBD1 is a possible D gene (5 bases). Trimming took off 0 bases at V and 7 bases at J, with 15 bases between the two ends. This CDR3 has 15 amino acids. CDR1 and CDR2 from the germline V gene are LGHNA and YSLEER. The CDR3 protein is CASSQDRGGAGGYTF. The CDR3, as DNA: TGCGCCAGCAGCCAAGATCGCGGAGGGGCGGGTGGCTACACCTTC.

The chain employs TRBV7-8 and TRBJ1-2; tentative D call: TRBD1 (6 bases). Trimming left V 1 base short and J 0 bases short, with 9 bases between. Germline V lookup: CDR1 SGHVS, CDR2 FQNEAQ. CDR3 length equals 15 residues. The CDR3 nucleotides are TGTGCCAGCAGCTTAGGGGGGCAATCTAACTATGGCTACACCTTC. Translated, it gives CASSLGGQSNYGYTF.

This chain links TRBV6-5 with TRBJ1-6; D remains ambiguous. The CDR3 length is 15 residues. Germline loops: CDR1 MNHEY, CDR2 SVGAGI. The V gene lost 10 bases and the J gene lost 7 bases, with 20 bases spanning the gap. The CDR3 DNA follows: TGTGCCACCTCCCCAACCGCAGGCGAGAATTCACCCCTCCACTTT. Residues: CATSPTAGENSPLHF.

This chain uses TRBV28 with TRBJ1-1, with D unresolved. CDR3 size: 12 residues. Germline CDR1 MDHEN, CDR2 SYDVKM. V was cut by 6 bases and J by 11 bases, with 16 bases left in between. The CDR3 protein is CASSPPGVEAFF. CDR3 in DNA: TGTGCCAGCAGCCCCCCGGGAGTTGAGGCTTTCTTT.

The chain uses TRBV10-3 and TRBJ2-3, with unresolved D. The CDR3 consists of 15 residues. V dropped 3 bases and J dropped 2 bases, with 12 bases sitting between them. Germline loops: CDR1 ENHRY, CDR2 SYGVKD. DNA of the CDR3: TGTGCCATCAGTGAAAGGCACTACCTCACAGATACGCAGTATTTT. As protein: CAISERHYLTDTQYF.

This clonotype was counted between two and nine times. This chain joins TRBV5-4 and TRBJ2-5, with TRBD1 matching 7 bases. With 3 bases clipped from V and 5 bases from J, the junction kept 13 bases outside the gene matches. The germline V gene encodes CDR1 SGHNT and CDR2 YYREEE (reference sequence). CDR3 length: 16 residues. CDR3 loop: CASSSPEQGILETQYF. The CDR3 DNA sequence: TGTGCCAGCAGCTCACCGGAACAGGGGATTTTGGAGACCCAGTACTTC.

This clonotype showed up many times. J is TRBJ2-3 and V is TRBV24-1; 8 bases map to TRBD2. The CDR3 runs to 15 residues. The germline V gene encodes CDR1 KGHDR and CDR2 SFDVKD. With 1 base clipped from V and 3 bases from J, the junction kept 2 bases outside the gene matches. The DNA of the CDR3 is TGTGCCACCAGTGATTTAAGCGGGGGAACAGATACGCAGTATTTT. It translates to CATSDLSGGTDTQYF.

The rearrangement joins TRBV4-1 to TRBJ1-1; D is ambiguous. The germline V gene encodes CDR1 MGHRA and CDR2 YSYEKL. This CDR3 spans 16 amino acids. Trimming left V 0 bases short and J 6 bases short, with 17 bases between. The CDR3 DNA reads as TGCGCCAGCAGCCAAGATTTAGCTGGTAAGGGCGCTGAAGCTTTCTTT. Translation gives CASSQDLAGKGAEAFF.

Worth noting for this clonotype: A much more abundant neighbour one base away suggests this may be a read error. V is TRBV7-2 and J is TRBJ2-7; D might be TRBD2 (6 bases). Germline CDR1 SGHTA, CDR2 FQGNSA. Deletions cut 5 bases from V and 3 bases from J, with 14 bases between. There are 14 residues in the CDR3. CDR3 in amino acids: CASSASPGDYEQYF. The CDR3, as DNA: TGTGCCAGCAGCGCCTCCCCGGGGGACTACGAGCAGTACTTC.

CDR3 nucleotide sequence: TGCAGTGCTAGATGGGCAGCAGTACGGACACCATCGCTCTCCTACAATGAGCAGTTCTTC. Translating it yields CSARWAAVRTPSLSYNEQFF. The genes are TRBV20-1 and TRBJ2-1; D is perhaps TRBD1 (5 bases). Between the trimmed V and J ends, which lost 2 bases and 0 bases, there was a span of 26 bases. Germline lookup yields CDR1 DFQATT and CDR2 SNEGSKA (reference sequence). The CDR3 loop spans 20 amino acids.

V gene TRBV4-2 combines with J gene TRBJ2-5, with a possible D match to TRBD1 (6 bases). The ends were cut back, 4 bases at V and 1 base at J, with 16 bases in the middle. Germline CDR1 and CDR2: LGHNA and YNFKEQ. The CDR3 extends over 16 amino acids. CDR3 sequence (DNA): TGTGCCAGCAGCCCCCGGACAGCCTCTTCCCAAGAGACCCAGTACTTC. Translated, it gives CASSPRTASSQETQYF.